Following are 21 T cell receptor beta chains from one sample sequenced in a study of human T cells and chemical hapten exposure. TCRdb independently ran MiXCR on the RACE reads; one entry per CDR3 protein. The data contain roughly 90,000 distinct CDR3 sequences, approximately 10% of them seen just once; the ten biggest clones take up around 1%. Stated time point: patch test 3, about 24 weeks after DPC sensitization. The sample's treatment: therapeutic diphenylcyclopropenone sensitization with weekly scalp DPC. The sequencing here drew on whole blood, taken in connection with sensitization to the hapten diphenylcyclopropenone (DPC). Receptors originate from a woman under 40 with alopecia areata. Some clones in this sample may be carry-over from other donors' samples.

The chain links TRBV5-1 to TRBJ1-6; D might be TRBD1 (6 bases). This CDR3 contains 15 residues. CDR1 and CDR2 (germline): SGHRS, YFSETQ. V was shortened by 4 bases and J by 6 bases, with 14 bases between the two germline ends. CDR3 sequence reads: CASSAETGLNSPLHF. CDR3 nucleotide sequence: TGCGCCAGCAGCGCGGAGACAGGCCTTAATTCACCCCTCCACTTT.

The genes are TRBV4-1 and TRBJ1-4; no clear D. CDR3 size: 13 residues. CDR1 and CDR2 from the germline V gene are MGHRA and YSYEKL. Trimming left V 0 bases short and J 8 bases short, with 7 bases between. The CDR3 region has the DNA TGCGCCAGCAGCCAAGAATGGGAAGAAAAACTGTTTTTT. This translates into CASSQEWEEKLFF.

The chain is built from TRBV28 and TRBJ2-4, with D unclear. The CDR3 totals 16 residues. Germline values: CDR1 MDHEN, CDR2 SYDVKM. With 5 bases removed from V and 3 bases from J, the gap between germline ends came to 17 bases. The CDR3 region is CASSGVGRVVKNIQYF. As DNA, the CDR3 is TGTGCCAGCAGTGGGGTGGGTCGGGTCGTCAAAAACATTCAGTACTTC.

This clonotype has only a few counts. The chain uses TRBV10-3 and TRBJ2-3; 10 nucleotides match TRBD1. CDR3 length equals 14 residues. Trimming took 11 bases from V and 4 from J; bases not matched to a gene: 9. Germline V lookup: CDR1 ENHRY, CDR2 SYGVKD. The CDR3 spells CAHSETGGPDTQYF. In DNA form, the CDR3 reads TGTGCCCACTCCGAGACAGGGGGCCCAGATACGCAGTATTTT.

The chain is built from TRBV5-4 and TRBJ2-7, with TRBD2 identical over 9 bases. Germline V CDR1 and CDR2: SGHNT, YYREEE (reference sequence). The CDR3 loop spans 17 amino acids. J gave up 2 bases and V 1 base, and 10 bases lay outside the gene matches. This CDR3 is CASSLLGGRALTYEQYF. CDR3 bases: TGTGCCAGCAGCTTGTTGGGCGGGAGGGCCCTTACCTACGAGCAGTACTTC.

Ten or more counts support this clonotype. This chain connects TRBV4-2 to TRBJ1-1; D is uncertain. Germline CDR1 LGHNA, CDR2 YNFKEQ. Trimming removed 1 base at V and 5 bases at J, with 14 bases between. The CDR3 totals 15 residues. CDR3 region: CASSQVSQLSTEAFF. The CDR3, as DNA: TGTGCCAGCAGCCAAGTATCACAGTTATCGACTGAAGCTTTCTTT.

The chain combines TRBV20-1 with TRBJ1-5, with D unresolved. Trimming stripped 4 bases from V and 4 bases from J, with 8 bases between. This CDR3 has 12 amino acids. The germline V gene has CDR1 DFQATT and CDR2 SNEGSKA (reference sequence). CDR3 DNA: TGCAGTGCTAATCCAGGAAATCAGCCCCAGCATTTT. Its protein is CSANPGNQPQHF.

This clonotype appeared many times. The V call is TRBV2, the J call TRBJ2-7; D gene ambiguous. The CDR3 extends over 15 amino acids. V was trimmed by 4 bases and J by 0 bases, leaving 13 bases between them. Germline V gene data show CDR1 as SNHLY and CDR2 as FYNNEI. The CDR3 DNA reads TGTGCCAGCAGTGCGTCTCCCGAGAGCTCCTACGAGCAGTACGTC. It yields the protein CASSASPESSYEQYV.

This clonotype was seen repeatedly, ten times or more. The chain employs TRBV5-1 and TRBJ2-5, with D unclear. Germline V gives CDR1 SGHRS, CDR2 YFSETQ. V was pared by 2 bases and J by 0 bases, with 8 bases between. This CDR3 is 14 amino acids long. The CDR3 sequence: CASSLGRYQETQYF. CDR3 DNA sequence: TGCGCCAGCAGCTTAGGACGGTACCAAGAGACCCAGTACTTC. The full variable domain, completed using reference TRBV5-1 and TRBJ2-5, is KAGVTQTPRYLIKTRGQQVTLSCSPISGHRSVSWYQQTPGQGLQFLFEYFSETQRNKGNFPGRFSGRQFSNSRSEMNVSTLELGDSALYLCASSLGRYQETQYFGPGTRLLVL.

There are a few counts of this clonotype. V is TRBV20-1 and J is TRBJ2-1; D tentatively reads TRBD1 or TRBD2 (5 bases each). Germline CDR1 and CDR2: DFQATT and SNEGSKA (reference sequence). This CDR3 contains 16 residues. V lost 0 bases, J lost 4 bases, and 16 bases lay in between. The CDR3 loop reads CSARDLMGRIYNEQFF. In nucleotides, the CDR3 is TGCAGTGCTAGAGATCTCATGGGACGTATATACAATGAGCAGTTCTTC.

This clonotype was recorded at least ten times. The rearrangement links TRBV18 to TRBJ1-6; D remains unclear. CDR1 and CDR2 from the germline V gene are KGHSH and LQKENI. V was shortened by 2 bases and J by 0 bases, with 8 bases between the two germline ends. CDR3 length: 16 residues. CDR3 coding DNA: TGTGCCAGCTCACCAGGCAGGAGCTCCTATAATTCACCCCTCCACTTT. Translating it yields CASSPGRSSYNSPLHF.

In this sample, this clonotype turned up many times. V and J are TRBV4-2 and TRBJ2-4, with no clear D. The CDR3 runs to 17 residues. V was clipped by 0 bases and J by 0 bases, with 12 bases between them. CDR1 and CDR2 (germline): LGHNA, YNFKEQ. Here the CDR3 DNA reads TGTGCCAGCAGCCAAGATGCGTCTATACTAGCCAAAAACATTCAGTACTTC. This sequence encodes CASSQDASILAKNIQYF.

This clonotype was observed many times. The gene calls are TRBV19 and TRBJ2-3; D possibly corresponds to TRBD1 (5 bases). The CDR3 length is 17 residues. V gave up 3 bases and J gave up 0 bases, with 16 bases separating them. The germline CDR1 and CDR2 sequences are LNHDA and SQIVND (reference sequence). CDR3 residues: CASSITGFLASTDTQYF. The CDR3 bases are TGTGCCAGTAGTATTACAGGCTTTTTGGCTAGCACAGATACGCAGTATTTT.

This clonotype was seen many times. The chain employs TRBV29-1 and TRBJ1-1; 9 bases are shared with TRBD1. Germline values: CDR1 SQVTM, CDR2 ANQGSEA. V shed 6 bases and J 1 base; nucleotides not matched to a gene: 6. CDR3 length: 14 residues. CDR3 nucleotide sequence: TGCAGCGTGCACCCGGGACAGGGGAACACTGAAGCTTTCTTT. Its translation is CSVHPGQGNTEAFF.

This clonotype has a handful of counts. The chain combines TRBV19 with TRBJ2-5, with D possibly being TRBD2 (6 bases). The ends were cut back, 3 bases at V and 6 bases at J, with 14 bases in the middle. In germline, CDR1 is LNHDA, CDR2 SQIVND (reference sequence). CDR3 length equals 14 residues. The CDR3 coding sequence is TGTGCCAGTAGTATTTCCGGGGAGGTGAAGACCCAGTACTTC. Translating gives CASSISGEVKTQYF.

Only a few counts were recorded for this clonotype. A much larger clone differs by one base, so this may be a read error. The V and J genes are TRBV15 and TRBJ2-6; TRBD1 is a possible D gene (5 bases). Germline loops: CDR1 LNHNV, CDR2 YYDKDF (reference sequence). The CDR3 loop spans 15 amino acids. The CDR3 DNA follows: TGTGCCACCAGCAGTACCCTCTCTGGGGCCAACGTCCCGACTTTC. Translation gives CATSSTLSGANVPTF.

This clonotype appeared many times. The rearrangement joins TRBV3-1 to TRBJ2-7; 7 nucleotides agree with TRBD1. The ends lost 5 bases at V and 1 base at J; junction bases unmatched: 5. The CDR3 covers 14 residues. CDR1 LGHDT and CDR2 YNNKEL come from the germline V gene (reference sequence). The CDR3 DNA is TGTGCCAGCAGCGAACAGGGGAATTCCTACGAGCAGTACTTC. It specifies CASSEQGNSYEQYF.

This clonotype came up many times. J is TRBJ1-2 and V is TRBV13, with D possibly being TRBD1 (5 bases). Germline V gene data show CDR1 as PRHDT and CDR2 as FYEKMQ (reference sequence). V was pared by 0 bases and J by 4 bases, with 9 bases between. The CDR3 sequence is 14 residues long. The CDR3 protein is CASSLGPGAYGYTF. The CDR3 DNA reads TGTGCCAGCAGCTTAGGCCCTGGGGCCTATGGCTACACCTTC.

This clonotype was detected a few times. V gene TRBV30 combines with J gene TRBJ2-5, with D uncertain. CDR3 length: 12 residues. Trimming took off 0 bases at V and 7 bases at J, with 9 bases between the two ends. The germline CDR1 and CDR2 sequences are GTSNPN and SVGIG (reference sequence). CDR3 bases: TGTGCCTGGAGTGTAAGTCCCGGGACCCAGTACTTC. Protein: CAWSVSPGTQYF.

This clonotype occurred a few times. V and J are TRBV7-6 and TRBJ2-2, with D tentatively TRBD2 (5 bases). Germline V gene data show CDR1 as SGHVS and CDR2 as FNYEAQ. The CDR3 length is 13 residues. V gave up 4 bases and J gave up 7 bases, with 10 bases separating them. CDR3 residues: CASSSSQFGELFF. CDR3 nucleotide sequence: TGTGCCAGCAGCTCTAGCCAGTTCGGGGAGCTGTTTTTT.

This clonotype was recorded at least ten times. As DNA, the CDR3 is TGTGCCAGCAGTGAGTACAATGAGCAGTTCTTC. Its translation is CASSEYNEQFF. The V call is TRBV2, the J call TRBJ2-1; no reliable D call. CDR3 length: 11 amino acids. The V and J ends lost 3 bases and 4 bases respectively, with 1 base between them. Germline assignment: CDR1 SNHLY and CDR2 FYNNEI.